The 9 T cell receptor beta chains below all came from one sample that was sequenced in a study of beta chain features in type 1 diabetes. The authors reverse transcribed all of the isolated RNA, so sequencing captured expressed TCRB transcripts. Sequenced by immunoSEQ multiplex PCR; TCRdb stores in-frame clones only, minus some. The top ten clones hold about 0.065% of a sample with approximately 470,000 clones, roughly 31% of them seen once. The material sequenced was naive CD4+ T cells from blood. Every receptor here comes from a man aged 18-30 years in good health.

The chain is built from TRBV30 and TRBJ1-1; D is unresolved. There are 17 residues in the CDR3. Germline V gene sequence: CDR1 GTSNPN, CDR2 SVGIG (reference sequence). Deletions cut 2 bases from V and 0 bases from J, with 19 bases between. CDR3 bases: TGTGCCTGGAGTACCGGACGTCGGCGGGTGGTGAACACTGAAGCTTTCTTT. It translates to CAWSTGRRRVVNTEAFF.

The chain links TRBV28 to TRBJ2-1; unclear D gene. V lost 2 bases and J lost 8, with 13 bases in between. Germline CDR1 is MDHEN and CDR2 is SYDVKM. The CDR3 is 14 amino acids. The CDR3 nucleotides are TGTGCCAGCAGTTTAGTGGGCGGCTGGGATGAGCAGTTCTTC. Protein: CASSLVGGWDEQFF.

Details on this clone: Other DNA sequences in the sample encode the same CDR3. The genes are TRBV20-1 and TRBJ2-1, with D tentatively TRBD2 (6 bases). Germline V gene data show CDR1 as DFQATT and CDR2 as SNEGSKA (reference sequence). The CDR3 length is 10 residues. Trimming took 6 bases from V and 7 from J, leaving 7 bases between them. The CDR3 region is CSAGGNEQFF. CDR3 nucleotide sequence: TGCAGTGCGGGGGGTAATGAGCAGTTCTTC.

Only one count was recorded for this clone. The chain combines TRBV6-5 with TRBJ2-1; 9 positions match TRBD1. This CDR3 is built from 14 residues. The germline gives CDR1 MNHEY, CDR2 SVGAGI. V dropped 7 bases and J dropped 8; count of bases not matched to a gene: 9. CDR3 DNA sequence: TGTGCCAGCAAACGGGGACAGGGTAGCTATGAGCAGTTCTTC. Protein product: CASKRGQGSYEQFF.

This clone was observed a handful of times. The chain employs TRBV15 and TRBJ2-1; D tentatively reads TRBD1 or TRBD2 (7 bases each). This CDR3 spans 15 amino acids. V shed 6 bases and J shed 2 bases, with 14 bases lying between them. Germline V gives CDR1 LNHNV, CDR2 YYDKDF (reference sequence). In DNA form, the CDR3 reads TGTGCCACCAGTCAGGGGGAGGGTCCCTACAATGAGCAGTTCTTC. Protein sequence: CATSQGEGPYNEQFF.

This sequence joins TRBV9 and TRBJ2-3; the D gene could be TRBD1 or TRBD2 (6 bases each). The CDR3 loop spans 16 amino acids. Germline lookup yields CDR1 SGDLS and CDR2 YYNGEE. V was cut by 9 bases and J by 2 bases, with 22 bases left in between. The CDR3 region has the DNA TGTGCCATCCAACCCCGGGGGCTAGCGATCACAGATACGCAGTATTTT. Translating gives CAIQPRGLAITDTQYF.

Note on this clone: The sample has other DNA sequences that encode this CDR3 too. The CDR3 loop is CASSQDGATDTQYF. CDR3 in DNA: TGTGCCAGCAGCCAAGATGGGGCCACAGATACGCAGTATTTT. The V and J genes are TRBV4-2 and TRBJ2-3, with D possibly being TRBD1 (5 bases). Germline V gives CDR1 LGHNA, CDR2 YNFKEQ. V lost 0 bases and J lost 2, with 6 bases in between. The CDR3 loop spans 14 amino acids.

This chain joins TRBV5-1 and TRBJ2-7, with TRBD1 identical over 9 bases. The junction had 13 bases not matched to a gene; V was cut back by 4 bases and J by 2 bases. This CDR3 is built from 17 residues. CDR1 is SGHRS, CDR2 YFSETQ, per germline. In nucleotides, the CDR3 is TGCGCCAGCAGCCTGTATTACCGGGACAGGGTCCCCTACGAGCAGTACTTC. This translates into CASSLYYRDRVPYEQYF.

The chain links TRBV7-2 to TRBJ1-5; D is uncertain. CDR3 length: 13 residues. V lost 3 bases, J lost 4 bases, and 7 bases lay in between. Germline loops: CDR1 SGHTA, CDR2 FQGNSA. CDR3 amino acids: CASSFVQNQPQHF. The CDR3 region has the DNA TGTGCCAGCAGCTTCGTTCAGAATCAGCCCCAGCATTTT.